This TCR beta chain was obtained from a study of shared clonotypes between healthy human individuals. Study summary: Three plates were used per donor for CD4 naive, three for CD4 memory, two for CD8 naive and one for CD8 memory.

CDR3 length: 14 residues. Germline V gene lookup returns CDR1 KGHSH and CDR2 LQKENI. The V and J ends lost 5 bases and 1 base, in that order; junction bases with no gene match: 3. Clones were read by immunoSEQ multiplex PCR, and TCRdb kept only the in-frame ones, dropping some. The profile shows about 1.1 million clones, around 77% of them singletons. Turning to this clone: Its specificity is not known.

Notes on the study in general: Rarefaction analysis demonstrated incomplete sorted-subset sequencing notwithstanding large depth.

Researchers partitioned CD4+ cells into CD45RA+ naive and CD45RA-negative memory subsets. This TCR was recovered from a man in his late teens or twenties in good health. Some clones in this sample may be carry-over from other donors' samples. The rearrangement joins TRBV18 to TRBJ1-1, with 8 positions matching TRBD1. The source material was memory CD4+ T cells from PBMCs. The subset denotes: CD45RA-negative fraction. As DNA, the CDR3 is TGTGCCAGCTCATCGCAGGGGGCGAACACTGAAGCTTTCTTT. It yields the protein CASSSQGANTEAFF.